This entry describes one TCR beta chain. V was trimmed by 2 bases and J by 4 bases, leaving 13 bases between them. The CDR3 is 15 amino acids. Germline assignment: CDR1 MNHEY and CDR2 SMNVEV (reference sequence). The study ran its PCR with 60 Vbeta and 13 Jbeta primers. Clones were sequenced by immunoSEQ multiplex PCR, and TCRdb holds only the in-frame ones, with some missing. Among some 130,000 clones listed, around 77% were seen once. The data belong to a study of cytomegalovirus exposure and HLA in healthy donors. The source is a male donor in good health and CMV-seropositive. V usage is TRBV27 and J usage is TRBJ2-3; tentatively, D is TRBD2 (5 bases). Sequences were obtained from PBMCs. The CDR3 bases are TGTGCCAGCAGTTTAGGAGGCAGAGGAGCAGATACGCAGTATTTT. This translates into CASSLGGRGADTQYF.